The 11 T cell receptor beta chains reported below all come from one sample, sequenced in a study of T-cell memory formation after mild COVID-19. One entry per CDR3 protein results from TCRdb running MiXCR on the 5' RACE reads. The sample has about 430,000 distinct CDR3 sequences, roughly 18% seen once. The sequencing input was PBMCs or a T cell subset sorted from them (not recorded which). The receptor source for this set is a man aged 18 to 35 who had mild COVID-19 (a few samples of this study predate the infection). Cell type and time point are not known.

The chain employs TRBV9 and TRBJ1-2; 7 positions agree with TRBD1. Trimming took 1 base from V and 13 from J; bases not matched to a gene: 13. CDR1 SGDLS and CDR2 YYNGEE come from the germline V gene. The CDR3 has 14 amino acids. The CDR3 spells CASSVTRTGWASTF. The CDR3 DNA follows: TGTGCCAGCAGCGTAACCCGGACAGGATGGGCGAGCACCTTC.

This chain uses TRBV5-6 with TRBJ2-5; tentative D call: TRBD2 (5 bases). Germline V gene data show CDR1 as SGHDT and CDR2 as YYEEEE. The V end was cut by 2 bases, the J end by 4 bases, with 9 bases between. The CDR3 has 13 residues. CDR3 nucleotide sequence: TGTGCCAGCAGCTTACGGGGTACAGAGACCCAGTACTTC. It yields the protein CASSLRGTETQYF.

CDR3 nucleotide sequence: TGTGCCAGCTCACCACCGCCCCCAGATACGCAGTATTTT. Protein: CASSPPPPDTQYF. The chain is built from TRBV18 and TRBJ2-3; D ambiguous. Germline values: CDR1 KGHSH, CDR2 LQKENI. The V and J ends lost 0 bases and 4 bases respectively, with 5 bases between them. The CDR3 is 13 residues long.

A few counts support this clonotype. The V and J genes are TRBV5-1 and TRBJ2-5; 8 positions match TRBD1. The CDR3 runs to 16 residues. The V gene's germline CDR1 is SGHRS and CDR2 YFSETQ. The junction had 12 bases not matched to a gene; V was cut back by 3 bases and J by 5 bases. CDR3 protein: CASSYSGGQSYETQYF. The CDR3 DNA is TGCGCCAGCAGCTATTCAGGGGGCCAGTCTTACGAGACCCAGTACTTC.

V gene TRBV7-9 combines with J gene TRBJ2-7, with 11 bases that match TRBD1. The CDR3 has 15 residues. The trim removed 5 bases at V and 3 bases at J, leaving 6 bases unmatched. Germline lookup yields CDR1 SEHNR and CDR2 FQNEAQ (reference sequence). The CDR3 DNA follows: TGTGCCAGCAGCCAGGGACAGGGGGTAAACTACGAGCAGTACTTC. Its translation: CASSQGQGVNYEQYF.

The CDR3 DNA sequence: TGTGCCAGCAGCTTGGGACAGTTCACAGATACGCAGTATTTT. Translation: CASSLGQFTDTQYF. V gene TRBV7-3 combines with J gene TRBJ2-3; 7 bases fit TRBD1. CDR1 SGHTA and CDR2 FQGTGA come from the germline V gene. The CDR3 covers 14 residues. J lost 2 bases, V lost 3 bases, and 2 bases had no gene match. The entire variable domain, with the rest obtained from reference TRBV7-3 and TRBJ2-3, is as follows: GAGVSQTPSNKVTEKGKYVELRCDPISGHTALYWYRQSLGQGPEFLIYFQGTGAADDSGLPNDRFFAVRPEGSVSTLKIQRTERGDSAVYLCASSLGQFTDTQYFGPGTRLTVL.

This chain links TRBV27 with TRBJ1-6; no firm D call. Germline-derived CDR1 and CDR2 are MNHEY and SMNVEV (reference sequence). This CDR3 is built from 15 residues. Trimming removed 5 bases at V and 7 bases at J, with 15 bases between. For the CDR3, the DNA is TGTGCCAGCAGTCCCGTCCGGGCCTCAAATTCACCCCTCCACTTT. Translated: CASSPVRASNSPLHF.

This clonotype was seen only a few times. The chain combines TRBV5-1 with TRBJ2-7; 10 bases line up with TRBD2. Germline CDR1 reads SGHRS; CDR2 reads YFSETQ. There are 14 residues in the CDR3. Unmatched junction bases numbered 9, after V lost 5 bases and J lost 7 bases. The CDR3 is CASSERAGGREQYF. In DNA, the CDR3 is TGCGCCAGCAGTGAACGAGCGGGGGGGCGTGAGCAGTACTTC.

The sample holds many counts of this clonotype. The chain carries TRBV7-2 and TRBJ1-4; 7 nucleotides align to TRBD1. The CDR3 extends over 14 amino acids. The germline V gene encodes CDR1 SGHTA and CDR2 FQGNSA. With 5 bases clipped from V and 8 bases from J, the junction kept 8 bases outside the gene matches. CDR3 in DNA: TGTGCCAGCAGCCCCCGACAGGGAGTCGAAAAACTGTTTTTT. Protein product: CASSPRQGVEKLFF.

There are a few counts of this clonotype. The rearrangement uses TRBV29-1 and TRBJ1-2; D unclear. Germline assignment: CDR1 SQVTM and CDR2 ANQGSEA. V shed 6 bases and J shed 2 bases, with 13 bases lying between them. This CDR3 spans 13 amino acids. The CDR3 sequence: CSVNGGVNYGYTF. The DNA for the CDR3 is TGCAGCGTAAACGGAGGAGTGAACTATGGCTACACCTTC.

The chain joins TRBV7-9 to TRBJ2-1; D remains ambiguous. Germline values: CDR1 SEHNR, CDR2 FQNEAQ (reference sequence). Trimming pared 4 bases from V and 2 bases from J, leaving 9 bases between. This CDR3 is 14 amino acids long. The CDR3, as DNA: TGTGCCAGCAGCTCCTCGACTGCCTACAATGAGCAGTTCTTC. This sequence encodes CASSSSTAYNEQFF. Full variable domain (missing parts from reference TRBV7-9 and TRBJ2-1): DTGVSQNPRHKITKRGQNVTFRCDPISEHNRLYWYRQTLGQGPEFLTYFQNEAQLEKSRLLSDRFSAERPKGSFSTLEIQRTEQGDSAMYLCASSSSTAYNEQFFGPGTRLTVL.